This paragraph reports one TCR beta chain. Its antigen is undetermined. Germline loops: CDR1 SGHAT, CDR2 FQNNGV. V was pared by 4 bases and J by 5 bases, with 6 bases of the junction left unmatched. There are 14 residues in the CDR3. The source of the sample is a study of CD8 T cells in ankylosing spondylitis. Study results and caveats: The study looked at matched synovial fluid samples from ankylosing spondylitis patients. Disease-linked clones were reported to be significantly enriched there. Apparently characteristic of ankylosing spondylitis blood was a TCR beta motif (fewer than 10 highly homologous variants).

TCRdb re-called the 5' RACE reads through MiXCR, storing one row per CDR3 protein. The sample has about 160,000 distinct CDR3 sequences; approximately 9.9% are singletons. This chain joins TRBV11-2 and TRBJ2-7; 9 bases align to TRBD2. The source is a female donor with ankylosing spondylitis or in good health (not recorded which). The sample consisted of blood, either unsorted or a sorted T cell fraction (not recorded which). CDR3 sequence reads: CASSYSGSVHEQYF. DNA of the CDR3: TGTGCCAGCAGCTATAGCGGGAGCGTTCACGAGCAGTACTTC.